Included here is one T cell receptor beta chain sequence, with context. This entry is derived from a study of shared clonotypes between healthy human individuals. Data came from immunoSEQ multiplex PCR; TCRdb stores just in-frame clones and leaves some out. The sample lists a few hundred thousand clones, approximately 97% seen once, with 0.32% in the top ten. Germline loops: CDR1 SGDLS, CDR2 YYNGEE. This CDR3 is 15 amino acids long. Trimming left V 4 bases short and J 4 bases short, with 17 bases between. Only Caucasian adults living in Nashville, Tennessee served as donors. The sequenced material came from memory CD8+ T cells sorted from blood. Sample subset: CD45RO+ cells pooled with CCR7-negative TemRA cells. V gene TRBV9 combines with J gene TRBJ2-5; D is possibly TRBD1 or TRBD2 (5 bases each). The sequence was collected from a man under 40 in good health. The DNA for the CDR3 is TGTGCCAGCAGCCCCGAGGGGCATGTCGGAGAGACCCAGTACTTC. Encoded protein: CASSPEGHVGETQYF.